Presented here are 11 T cell receptor beta chains from one specimen sequenced in a study of blood T cell repertoires in COVID-19. Repertoires were generated with immunoSEQ multiplex PCR, while TCRdb's copy carries only in-frame clones and drops some. The sample contains over 150,000 clones, about 90% of which appear only once. Sequencing input: peripheral blood. All receptors derive from a man aged 50 to 59 with acute or convalescent COVID-19.

This chain uses TRBV27 with TRBJ2-5, with D possibly being TRBD1 (6 bases). This CDR3 has 13 amino acids. Germline CDR1 MNHEY, CDR2 SMNVEV (reference sequence). V was cut by 8 bases and J by 1 base, with 11 bases left in between. Here the CDR3 reads CASGMDSQETQYF. CDR3 bases: TGTGCCAGCGGAATGGACAGCCAAGAGACCCAGTACTTC.

V usage is TRBV28 and J usage is TRBJ1-5; TRBD1 matches 7 bases. Germline V CDR1 and CDR2: MDHEN, SYDVKM. The V and J ends lost 6 bases and 6 bases, in that order; junction bases with no gene match: 2. The CDR3 runs 12 residues. CDR3 sequence: CASRQGSQPQHF. For the CDR3, the DNA is TGTGCCAGCAGACAGGGGAGTCAGCCCCAGCATTTT.

V is TRBV6-5 and J is TRBJ2-7; the D gene is possibly TRBD1 (6 bases). Trimming took off 6 bases at V and 2 bases at J, with 17 bases between the two ends. The CDR3 has 15 residues. Germline CDR1 reads MNHEY; CDR2 reads SVGAGI. CDR3 residues: CASRLMGAMPYEQYF. As DNA, the CDR3 is TGTGCCAGCAGACTGATGGGGGCCATGCCCTACGAGCAGTACTTC.

The rearrangement uses TRBV11-2 and TRBJ2-5; 8 bases align to TRBD1. This CDR3 is built from 16 residues. The V and J ends lost 2 bases and 5 bases, in that order; junction bases with no gene match: 10. Germline V CDR1 and CDR2: SGHAT, FQNNGV. The CDR3, as DNA: TGTGCCAGCAGCTTACGCGGACAGGGTGCAGCGGAGACCCAGTACTTC. Translated, it gives CASSLRGQGAAETQYF.

V is TRBV24-1 and J is TRBJ1-6, with 8 positions matching TRBD1. Looked up from germline, CDR1 is KGHDR and CDR2 is SFDVKD. The CDR3 is made up of 15 amino acids. Trimming took 6 bases from V and 1 from J; bases not matched to a gene: 1. The CDR3 loop reads CATSQGASYNSPLHF. CDR3 DNA sequence: TGTGCCACCAGTCAGGGGGCGTCCTATAATTCACCCCTCCACTTT.

Points on this clone: A read error may explain this, as a much larger clone is one base away. This sequence joins TRBV2 and TRBJ1-5, with 8 positions matching TRBD1. The V gene end was trimmed by 5 bases and the J gene end by 2 bases; junction bases not matched to a gene: 5. The CDR3 sequence is 15 residues long. Germline assignment: CDR1 SNHLY and CDR2 FYNNEI. CDR3 region: CASSFRGLGNQPQHF. The CDR3 coding sequence is TGTGCCAGCAGTTTCAGGGGGCTAGGCAATCAGCCCCAGCATTTT.

This clone was seen once. V gene TRBV27 combines with J gene TRBJ2-7; D gene unclear. The CDR3 consists of 15 residues. The ends were cut back, 2 bases at V and 1 base at J, with 12 bases in the middle. Germline V gives CDR1 MNHEY, CDR2 SMNVEV (reference sequence). CDR3 DNA sequence: TGTGCCAGCAGTTTAAGCTCTCGTCAATCCTACGAGCAGTACTTC. It specifies CASSLSSRQSYEQYF.

The chain joins TRBV5-1 to TRBJ2-1; TRBD1 matches 8 bases. Looked up from germline, CDR1 is SGHRS and CDR2 is YFSETQ. This CDR3 has 16 amino acids. Trimming took 4 bases from V and 0 from J; bases not matched to a gene: 6. The CDR3 reads CASSLGQGSSYNEQFF. The CDR3 coding sequence is TGCGCCAGCAGCCTAGGACAGGGCAGCTCCTACAATGAGCAGTTCTTC.

Points on this clone: Mismatch with germline at one junction end may stem from a read error. The gene calls are TRBV27 and TRBJ2-3; 8 bases fit TRBD2. This CDR3 is 14 amino acids long. Germline CDR1 MNHEY, CDR2 SMNVEV (reference sequence). The CDR3 loop is CASRAGGGTDTQYF. The CDR3 nucleotides are TGTGCAAGCAGGGCGGGAGGAGGCACAGATACGCAGTATTTT.

The V and J genes are TRBV28 and TRBJ1-6, with 7 bases fitting TRBD1. CDR3 size: 14 residues. V was pared by 6 bases and J by 8 bases, with 7 bases of the junction left unmatched. The V gene's germline CDR1 is MDHEN and CDR2 SYDVKM. The DNA for the CDR3 is TGTGCCAGCAGCTCACCGACAGGGTATTCACCCCTCCACTTT. Residues: CASSSPTGYSPLHF.

V gene TRBV4-1 combines with J gene TRBJ1-6; the match to TRBD1 covers 10 bases. Germline V CDR1 and CDR2: MGHRA, YSYEKL. The CDR3 covers 17 residues. The trim removed 2 bases at V and 9 bases at J, leaving 10 bases unmatched. CDR3 sequence reads: CASSQISGTGEFSPLHF. As DNA, the CDR3 is TGCGCCAGCAGCCAAATTTCCGGGACAGGGGAATTTTCACCCCTCCACTTT.